These T cell receptor beta chains were read from a single sample in a study of blood T cell repertoires in COVID-19. Generated by immunoSEQ multiplex PCR, the TCRdb table keeps only in-frame clones and is missing some. The sample yields approximately 250,000 clones, approximately 80% seen once. Specimen: peripheral blood. Receptor source: a man in his 60s with acute or convalescent COVID-19. CDR3s include the opening cysteine and the closing phenylalanine or tryptophan. Fields, in order: clone size, V gene, D gene, J gene, CDR3 protein, CDR3 DNA. D genes are given only for firm matches. The size entry is marked missing in some rows and otherwise reads once, few, many or a size class.

size: .
V: TRBV7-2
D: .
J: TRBJ1-2
CDR3: CASSPGLRGKGGYTF
DNA: TGTGCCAGCAGCCCCGGGCTGAGAGGGAAGGGTGGCTACACCTTC

size: .
V: TRBV7-2
D: .
J: TRBJ2-3
CDR3: CASSPSVDTQYF
DNA: TGTGCCAGCAGCCCGTCGGTAGATACGCAGTATTTT

size: .
V: TRBV2
D: TRBD1
J: TRBJ1-5
CDR3: CASRGTGANQPQHF
DNA: TGTGCCAGCAGGGGCACAGGGGCAAATCAGCCCCAGCATTTT

size: .
V: TRBV4-2
D: .
J: TRBJ1-2
CDR3: CASSQEVGGIYGYTF
DNA: TGTGCCAGCAGCCAAGAGGTAGGGGGAATCTATGGCTACACCTTC

size: .
V: TRBV5-4
D: .
J: TRBJ1-6
CDR3: CASSLFPTVSNSPLHF
DNA: TGTGCCAGCAGCTTGTTCCCTACAGTCTCGAATTCACCCCTCCACTTT

size: .
V: TRBV5-1
D: TRBD2
J: TRBJ2-5
CDR3: CASSLGTSGMNQETQYF
DNA: TGCGCCAGCAGCTTGGGAACTAGCGGGATGAATCAAGAGACCCAGTACTTC

size: .
V: TRBV3-1/TRBV3-2
D: .
J: TRBJ1-5
CDR3: CASSQDREQPQHF
DNA: TGTGCCAGCAGCCAAGATCGGGAGCAGCCCCAGCATTTT

size: .
V: TRBV27
D: .
J: TRBJ2-1
CDR3: CASSSRVGGIREQFF
DNA: TGTGCCAGCAGTTCTAGGGTGGGGGGTATTCGGGAGCAGTTCTTC

size: .
V: TRBV18
D: TRBD1
J: TRBJ1-1
CDR3: CASSPLDRGPTFSNTEAFF
DNA: TGTGCCAGCTCACCCTTAGACAGGGGGCCAACGTTCTCTAACACTGAAGCTTTCTTT

size: few
V: TRBV19
D: .
J: TRBJ2-3
CDR3: CASSIGGVHTQYF
DNA: TGTGCCAGTAGTATCGGAGGGGTACATACGCAGTATTTT

size: .
V: TRBV2
D: .
J: TRBJ2-6
CDR3: CASKRGSGANVLTF
DNA: TGTGCCAGCAAAAGGGGCTCTGGGGCCAACGTCCTGACTTTC

size: .
V: TRBV4-3
D: TRBD2
J: TRBJ2-7
CDR3: CASSLLAGGHEQYF
DNA: TGCGCCAGCAGCCTACTAGCGGGAGGACACGAGCAGTACTTC

size: .
V: TRBV28
D: .
J: TRBJ2-3
CDR3: CASSFASSRTDTQYF
DNA: TGTGCCAGCAGTTTCGCCTCAAGCAGGACAGATACGCAGTATTTT

size: .
V: TRBV13
D: .
J: TRBJ1-1
CDR3: CASSRTGVELNTEAFF
DNA: TGTGCCAGCAGCCGGACTGGCGTTGAACTAAACACTGAAGCTTTCTTT

size: .
V: TRBV4-1
D: .
J: TRBJ2-1
CDR3: CASSHGDKGMNNEQFF
DNA: TGCGCCAGCAGCCACGGTGACAAGGGGATGAACAATGAGCAGTTCTTC

size: .
V: TRBV24-1
D: TRBD1
J: TRBJ2-1
CDR3: CATSPGGQGAYNEQFF
DNA: TGTGCCACCAGCCCCGGGGGACAGGGGGCTTACAATGAGCAGTTCTTC

size: .
V: TRBV27
D: .
J: TRBJ1-2
CDR3: CASSLTPFKEYGYTF
DNA: TGTGCCAGCAGTTTAACCCCTTTTAAGGAGTATGGCTACACCTTC

size: .
V: TRBV28
D: .
J: TRBJ1-1
CDR3: CASSLWGGTEAFF
DNA: TGTGCCAGCAGTTTATGGGGGGGTACTGAAGCTTTCTTT

size: .
V: TRBV11-3
D: .
J: TRBJ2-7
CDR3: CASSSGGYEQYF
DNA: TGTGCCAGCAGCTCAGGGGGGTACGAGCAGTACTTC

size: .
V: TRBV10-3
D: .
J: TRBJ1-5
CDR3: CAISEGGLNSNQPQHF
DNA: TGTGCCATCAGTGAAGGAGGACTCAATAGCAATCAGCCCCAGCATTTT

size: .
V: TRBV7-2
D: .
J: TRBJ2-7
CDR3: CAGSTMWTGEQYF
DNA: TGTGCCGGCAGCACGATGTGGACGGGAGAGCAGTACTTC

size: few
V: TRBV19
D: TRBD1
J: TRBJ1-2
CDR3: CASGTGGYGYTF
DNA: TGTGCCAGCGGGACAGGGGGATATGGCTACACCTTC

size: .
V: TRBV27
D: .
J: TRBJ1-1
CDR3: CASSKGPGWTEAFF
DNA: TGTGCCAGCAGTAAGGGGCCAGGGTGGACTGAAGCTTTCTTT

size: .
V: TRBV5-1
D: TRBD2
J: TRBJ2-3
CDR3: CASSLLGGAADTQYF
DNA: TGCGCCAGCAGCTTACTCGGGGGGGCCGCAGATACGCAGTATTTT

size: .
V: TRBV19
D: TRBD1
J: TRBJ1-2
CDR3: CASSRDRSNYGYTF
DNA: TGTGCCAGTAGTAGGGACAGGTCTAACTATGGCTACACCTTC

size: .
V: TRBV10-1
D: TRBD2
J: TRBJ2-1
CDR3: CASGLAGGHEQFF
DNA: TGCGCCAGCGGACTAGCGGGGGGGCACGAGCAGTTCTTC

size: .
V: TRBV7-3
D: .
J: TRBJ2-3
CDR3: CASSPDSDTQYF
DNA: TGTGCCAGCAGCCCCGACTCAGATACGCAGTATTTT

size: .
V: TRBV10-3
D: .
J: TRBJ2-7
CDR3: CAIGGASSYEQYF
DNA: TGTGCCATCGGGGGCGCAAGCTCCTACGAGCAGTACTTC

size: .
V: TRBV9
D: .
J: TRBJ1-6
CDR3: CASSLQGNSPLHF
DNA: TGTGCCAGCAGCCTACAGGGTAATTCACCCCTCCACTTT

size: .
V: TRBV7-9
D: TRBD2
J: TRBJ2-7
CDR3: CASSDAAGTPLEQYF
DNA: TGTGCCAGCAGCGACGCAGCGGGGACCCCCCTCGAGCAGTACTTC

size: .
V: TRBV6-5
D: TRBD1
J: TRBJ1-1
CDR3: CASSYSTGMNTEAFF
DNA: TGTGCCAGCAGTTACTCGACAGGGATGAACACTGAAGCTTTCTTT

size: .
V: TRBV5-4
D: TRBD2
J: TRBJ2-1
CDR3: CASSAPGTSGKYEQFF
DNA: TGTGCCAGCAGCGCTCCCGGGACTAGCGGGAAATATGAGCAGTTCTTC

size: .
V: TRBV11-3
D: TRBD1
J: TRBJ2-2
CDR3: CASSGPLGGGNTGELFF
DNA: TGTGCCAGCAGCGGCCCGCTAGGGGGCGGGAACACCGGGGAGCTGTTTTTT

size: .
V: TRBV25-1
D: TRBD1
J: TRBJ2-7
CDR3: CASMATGSLSEQYF
DNA: TGTGCCAGCATGGCGACAGGGTCGCTCTCCGAGCAGTACTTC

size: .
V: TRBV6-1
D: .
J: TRBJ1-5
CDR3: CASSEWLDRNQPQHF
DNA: TGTGCCAGCAGTGAATGGTTAGATCGCAATCAGCCCCAGCATTTT

size: .
V: TRBV7-9
D: TRBD1
J: TRBJ1-1
CDR3: CASSWGQPNTEAFF
DNA: TGTGCCAGCAGCTGGGGACAGCCGAACACTGAAGCTTTCTTT

size: .
V: TRBV27
D: .
J: TRBJ1-3
CDR3: CASKQWGEAGNTIYF
DNA: TGTGCCAGCAAACAATGGGGGGAGGCAGGAAACACCATATATTTT

size: once
V: TRBV28
D: .
J: TRBJ2-7
CDR3: CATLKYSGSGEQYF
DNA: TGTGCCACCCTGAAGTATAGTGGGAGTGGGGAGCAGTACTTC

size: .
V: TRBV7-2
D: TRBD2
J: TRBJ2-5
CDR3: CASSPGAGVETQYF
DNA: TGTGCCAGCAGCCCGGGCGCGGGAGTGGAAACCCAGTACTTC

size: .
V: TRBV6-6
D: TRBD1
J: TRBJ1-2
CDR3: CASSYGDSSYGYTF
DNA: TGTGCCAGCAGTTATGGGGACAGTTCCTATGGCTACACCTTC

size: .
V: TRBV29-1
D: TRBD1
J: TRBJ2-1
CDR3: CSVDDRAASSSYNEQFF
DNA: TGCAGCGTTGATGACAGGGCCGCCTCGAGCTCCTACAATGAGCAGTTCTTC

size: .
V: TRBV6-5
D: .
J: TRBJ1-3
CDR3: CASRPGFVGNTIYF
DNA: TGTGCCAGCAGACCAGGGTTTGTTGGAAACACCATATATTTT

size: .
V: TRBV7-2
D: .
J: TRBJ1-5
CDR3: CASSLAGGYSNQPQHF
DNA: TGTGCCAGCAGCTTAGCAGGGGGTTATAGCAATCAGCCCCAGCATTTT

size: .
V: TRBV19
D: .
J: TRBJ1-2
CDR3: CASSIATGYNYGYTF
DNA: TGTGCCAGTAGTATAGCAACAGGGTACAACTATGGCTACACCTTC

size: .
V: TRBV2
D: .
J: TRBJ1-6
CDR3: CASSVGGYNSPLHF
DNA: TGTGCCAGCAGTGTGGGAGGCTATAATTCACCCCTCCACTTT

size: few
V: TRBV14
D: .
J: TRBJ2-7
CDR3: CASSRRDTHAYEQYF
DNA: TGTGCCAGCAGCCGCCGGGACACTCATGCCTACGAGCAGTACTTC

size: few
V: TRBV6-5
D: TRBD1
J: TRBJ1-5
CDR3: CASRSGTGYNQPQHF
DNA: TGTGCCAGCAGGTCCGGGACAGGGTATAATCAGCCCCAGCATTTT

size: .
V: TRBV5-5
D: .
J: TRBJ1-6
CDR3: CASSLLAESSPLHF
DNA: TGTGCCAGCAGCTTACTTGCGGAATCCTCACCCCTCCACTTT

size: .
V: TRBV2
D: TRBD1
J: TRBJ1-4
CDR3: CASMDRDVEKLFF
DNA: TGTGCCAGCATGGACAGGGATGTGGAAAAACTGTTTTTT

size: .
V: TRBV27
D: .
J: TRBJ2-5
CDR3: CASSLWPGSETQYF
DNA: TGTGCCAGCAGTTTATGGCCAGGGTCCGAGACCCAGTACTTC

size: .
V: TRBV6-6
D: .
J: TRBJ2-5
CDR3: CASSSGTLIGETQYF
DNA: TGTGCCAGCAGCTCCGGGACACTTATCGGGGAGACCCAGTACTTC

size: .
V: TRBV28
D: .
J: TRBJ1-2
CDR3: CASSQHAGQGENGYTF
DNA: TGTGCCAGCAGCCAACACGCTGGGCAGGGCGAAAATGGCTACACCTTC

size: .
V: TRBV2
D: TRBD2
J: TRBJ2-5
CDR3: CASSEGGGRRETQYF
DNA: TGTGCCAGCAGTGAAGGCGGGGGGCGCCGTGAGACCCAGTACTTC

size: .
V: TRBV25-1
D: TRBD2
J: TRBJ2-1
CDR3: CASSSRPGLAGNEQFF
DNA: TGTGCCAGCAGTTCCAGACCGGGACTAGCGGGTAATGAGCAGTTCTTC

size: .
V: TRBV6-5
D: TRBD1
J: TRBJ2-1
CDR3: CATQQGRPYNEQFF
DNA: TGTGCCACTCAACAGGGGCGCCCCTACAATGAGCAGTTCTTC

size: .
V: TRBV19
D: .
J: TRBJ2-7
CDR3: CASKPSLLGLVRYEQYF
DNA: TGTGCCAGTAAGCCCTCGTTATTGGGGCTAGTCCGGTACGAGCAGTACTTC

size: .
V: TRBV18
D: TRBD1
J: TRBJ1-2
CDR3: CASSPRTGVDGYTF
DNA: TGTGCCAGCTCACCAAGGACAGGGGTTGATGGCTACACCTTC